This entry is about one TCR beta chain. Primers: 60 Vbeta forward and 13 Jbeta reverse. Some clones are missing from TCRdb's copy, which holds only in-frame ones; the method was immunoSEQ multiplex PCR. The table has tens of thousands of clones, around 66% seen once; the top ten hold about 15%. This sample was included in a study of cytomegalovirus exposure and HLA in healthy donors. Trimming took off 1 base at V and 6 bases at J, with 8 bases between the two ends. This CDR3 contains 13 residues. Germline CDR1 reads SGHDT; CDR2 reads YYEEEE. The sample taken for sequencing was PBMCs. The V and J genes are TRBV5-6 and TRBJ2-1; D is ambiguous. The TCR comes from a male donor in good health and CMV-seropositive. The CDR3 DNA follows: TGTGCCAGCAGCTTGTGGTCGGGCAATGAGCAGTTCTTC. As protein: CASSLWSGNEQFF.